The sequence of this T cell receptor beta chain was determined in a study of somatic mutations in cytotoxic T cells in rheumatoid arthritis. Method: immunoSEQ multiplex PCR; TCRdb's copy keeps in-frame clones and lacks some. The table lists 10,000 or so clones, around 79% of them singletons. Using positive magnetic bead selection on an AutoMACS, CD4+ and CD8+ cells were isolated, after which their purity was checked by flow cytometry. V lost 3 bases to trimming and J lost 5 bases; unmatched junction nucleotides: 18. The V gene's germline CDR1 is SGHVS and CDR2 FNYEAQ. This CDR3 is built from 21 residues.

Sequencing was performed on CD8+ T cells sorted from blood. The receptor comes from an adult with rheumatoid arthritis. The J gene is TRBJ2-5, the V gene TRBV7-6, with TRBD2 matching 16 bases. The CDR3 DNA sequence: TGTGCCAGCAGCTTCGCCCCGGGACTAGCGGGAGGGCCAAGGATCGGGGAGACCCAGTACTTC. Encoded protein: CASSFAPGLAGGPRIGETQYF. The full variable domain, rest sourced from reference TRBV7-6 and TRBJ2-5, is GAGVSQSPRYKVTKRGQDVALRCDPISGHVSLYWYRQALGQGPEFLTYFNYEAQQDKSGLPNDRFSAERPEGSISTLTIQRTEQRDSAMYRCASSFAPGLAGGPRIGETQYFGPGTRLLVL.